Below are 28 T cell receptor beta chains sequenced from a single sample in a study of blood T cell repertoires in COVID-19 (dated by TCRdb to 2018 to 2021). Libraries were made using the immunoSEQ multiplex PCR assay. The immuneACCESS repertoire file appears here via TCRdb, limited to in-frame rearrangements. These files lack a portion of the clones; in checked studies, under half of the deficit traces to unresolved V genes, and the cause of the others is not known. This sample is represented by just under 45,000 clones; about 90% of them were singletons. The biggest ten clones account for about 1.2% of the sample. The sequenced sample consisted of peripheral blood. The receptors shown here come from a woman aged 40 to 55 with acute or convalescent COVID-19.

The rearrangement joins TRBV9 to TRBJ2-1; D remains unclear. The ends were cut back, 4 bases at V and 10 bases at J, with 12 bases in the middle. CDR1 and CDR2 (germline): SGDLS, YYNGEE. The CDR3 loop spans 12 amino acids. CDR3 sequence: CASSTTFGEQFF. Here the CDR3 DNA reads TGTGCCAGCAGCACTACTTTTGGGGAGCAGTTCTTC.

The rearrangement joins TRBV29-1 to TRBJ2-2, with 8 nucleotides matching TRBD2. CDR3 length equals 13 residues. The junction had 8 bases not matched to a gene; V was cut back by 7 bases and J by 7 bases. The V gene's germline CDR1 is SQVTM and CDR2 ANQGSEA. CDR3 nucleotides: TGCAGCGCCAGACTAGCGTTGGACGGGGAGCTGTTTTTT. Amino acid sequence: CSARLALDGELFF.

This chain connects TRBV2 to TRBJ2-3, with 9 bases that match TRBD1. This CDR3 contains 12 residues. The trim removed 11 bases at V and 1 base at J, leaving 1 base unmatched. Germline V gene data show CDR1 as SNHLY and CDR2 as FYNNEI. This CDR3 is CAWTGGTDTQYF. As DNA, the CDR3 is TGTGCCTGGACAGGGGGCACAGATACGCAGTATTTT.

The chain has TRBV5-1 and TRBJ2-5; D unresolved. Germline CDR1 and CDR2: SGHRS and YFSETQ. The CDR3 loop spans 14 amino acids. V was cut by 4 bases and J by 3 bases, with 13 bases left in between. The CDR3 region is CASSLPWAEETQYF. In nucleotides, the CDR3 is TGCGCCAGCAGCCTCCCGTGGGCCGAAGAGACCCAGTACTTC.

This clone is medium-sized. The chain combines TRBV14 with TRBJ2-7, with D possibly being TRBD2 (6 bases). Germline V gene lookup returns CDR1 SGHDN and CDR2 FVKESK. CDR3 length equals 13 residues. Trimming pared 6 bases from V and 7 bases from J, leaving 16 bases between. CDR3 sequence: CASRNGGAREQYF. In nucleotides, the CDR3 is TGTGCCAGCAGGAACGGAGGGGCTCGGGAGCAGTACTTC. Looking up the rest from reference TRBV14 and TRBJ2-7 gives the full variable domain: EAGVTQFPSHSVIEKGQTVTLRCDPISGHDNLYWYRRVMGKEIKFLLHFVKESKQDESGMPNNRFLAERTGGTYSTLKVQPAELEDSGVYFCASRNGGAREQYFGPGTRLTVT.

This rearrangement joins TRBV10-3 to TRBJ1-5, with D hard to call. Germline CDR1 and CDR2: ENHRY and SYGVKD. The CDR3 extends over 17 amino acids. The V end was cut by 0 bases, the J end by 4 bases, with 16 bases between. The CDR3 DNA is TGTGCCATCAGTGAGTCGCGGATGACGGTTGATAATCAGCCCCAGCATTTT. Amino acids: CAISESRMTVDNQPQHF.

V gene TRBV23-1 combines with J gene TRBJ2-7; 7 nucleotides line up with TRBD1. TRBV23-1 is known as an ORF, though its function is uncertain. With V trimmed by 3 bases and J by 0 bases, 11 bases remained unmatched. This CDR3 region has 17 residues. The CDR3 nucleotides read TGCGCCAGCAGTCAGCAATACGGGACAGCTAGCTCCTACGAGCAGTACTTC. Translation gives CASSQQYGTASSYEQYF.

The CDR3 is CASRDRGRRSGANVLTF. CDR3 coding DNA: TGTGCCAGTAGGGACAGGGGCCGTCGCTCTGGGGCCAACGTCCTGACTTTC. The genes are TRBV19 and TRBJ2-6; 9 nucleotides agree with TRBD1. The CDR3 is 17 residues long. Germline-derived CDR1 and CDR2 are LNHDA and SQIVND (reference sequence). The J segment lost 0 bases and the V segment lost 6 bases, leaving 6 bases of the junction unmatched. The full variable domain, rest sourced from reference TRBV19 and TRBJ2-6, is DGGITQSPKYLFRKEGQNVTLSCEQNLNHDAMYWYRQDPGQGLRLIYYSQIVNDFQKGDIAEGYSVSREKKESFPLTVTSAQKNPTAFYLCASRDRGRRSGANVLTFGAGSRLTVL.

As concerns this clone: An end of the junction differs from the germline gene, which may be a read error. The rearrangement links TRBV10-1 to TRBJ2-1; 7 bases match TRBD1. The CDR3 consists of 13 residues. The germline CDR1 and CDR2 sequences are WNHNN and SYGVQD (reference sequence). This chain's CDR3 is CASSESVGTAGIF. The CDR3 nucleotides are TGCGCCAGCAGTGAGTCCGTCGGGACAGCAGGGATCTTC.

This CDR3 is CASSQGGMGLTLNTQYF. CDR3 DNA sequence: TGCGCCAGCAGCCAAGGGGGGATGGGACTCACATTGAATACGCAGTATTTT. The chain carries TRBV4-1 and TRBJ2-3; tentative D call: TRBD2 (6 bases). The germline CDR1 and CDR2 sequences are MGHRA and YSYEKL. The CDR3 totals 17 residues. Trimming pared 1 base from V and 7 bases from J, leaving 21 bases between.

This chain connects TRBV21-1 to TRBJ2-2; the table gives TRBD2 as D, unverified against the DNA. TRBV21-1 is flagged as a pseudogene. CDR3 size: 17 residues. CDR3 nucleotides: TGTGCCAGCAGCAAGGAAAGTGCGGCAGGGAGGACCGGGGAGCTGTTTTTT. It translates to CASSKESAAGRTGELFF.

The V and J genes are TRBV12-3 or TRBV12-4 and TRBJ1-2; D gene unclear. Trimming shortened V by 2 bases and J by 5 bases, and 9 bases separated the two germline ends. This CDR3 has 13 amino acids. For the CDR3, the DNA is TGTGCCAGCAGTTTATTGGCCCGATATGGCTACACCTTC. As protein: CASSLLARYGYTF.

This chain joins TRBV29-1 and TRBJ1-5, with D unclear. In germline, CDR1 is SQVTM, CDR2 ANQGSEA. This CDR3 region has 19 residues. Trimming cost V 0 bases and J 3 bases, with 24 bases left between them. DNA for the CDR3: TGCAGCGTTGAAGATCACTTGGGCGCCTTCTCCTTACTCAATCAGCCCCAGCATTTT. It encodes CSVEDHLGAFSLLNQPQHF.

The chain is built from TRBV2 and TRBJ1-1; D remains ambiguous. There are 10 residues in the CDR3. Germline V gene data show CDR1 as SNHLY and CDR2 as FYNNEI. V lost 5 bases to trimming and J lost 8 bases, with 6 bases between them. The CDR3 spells CASSSGEAFF. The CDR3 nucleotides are TGTGCCAGCAGTAGCGGAGAAGCTTTCTTT.

The CDR3 region is CASSDTIYGYTF. CDR3 DNA sequence: TGTGCCAGTAGCGACACAATCTATGGCTACACCTTC. This chain links TRBV19 with TRBJ1-2; D is undetermined. The CDR3 is made up of 12 amino acids. Germline V gives CDR1 LNHDA, CDR2 SQIVND (reference sequence). The ends were cut back, 6 bases at V and 4 bases at J, with 9 bases in the middle.

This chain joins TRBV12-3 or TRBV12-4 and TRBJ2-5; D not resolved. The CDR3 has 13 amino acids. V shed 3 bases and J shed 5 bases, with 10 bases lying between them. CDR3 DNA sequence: TGTGCCAGCAGTTTTATGGCCGGGGAGACCCAGTACTTC. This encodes CASSFMAGETQYF.

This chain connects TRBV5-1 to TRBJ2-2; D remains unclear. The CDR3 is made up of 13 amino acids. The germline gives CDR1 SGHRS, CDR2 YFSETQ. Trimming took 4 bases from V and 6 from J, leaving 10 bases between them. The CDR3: CASSKIESGELFF. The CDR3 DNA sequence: TGCGCCAGCAGCAAAATAGAGTCCGGGGAGCTGTTTTTT.

The CDR3 reads CASSLTDFNYGYTF. CDR3 bases: TGTGCCAGCAGTTTAACGGACTTTAACTATGGCTACACCTTC. The chain couples TRBV28 to TRBJ1-2, with D unresolved. Deletions cut 2 bases from V and 1 base from J, with 8 bases between. The germline V gene encodes CDR1 MDHEN and CDR2 SYDVKM. The CDR3 length is 14 residues.

The chain's CDR3 is CASSIGGQGAYEQYF. DNA of the CDR3: TGTGCCAGCAGCATAGGGGGACAGGGGGCCTACGAGCAGTACTTC. The chain uses TRBV11-3 and TRBJ2-7; 11 nucleotides match TRBD1. The CDR3 covers 15 residues. The V segment lost 5 bases and the J segment 2 bases; nucleotides outside the gene matches: 5. Germline V gene data show CDR1 as SGHNT and CDR2 as YENEEA.

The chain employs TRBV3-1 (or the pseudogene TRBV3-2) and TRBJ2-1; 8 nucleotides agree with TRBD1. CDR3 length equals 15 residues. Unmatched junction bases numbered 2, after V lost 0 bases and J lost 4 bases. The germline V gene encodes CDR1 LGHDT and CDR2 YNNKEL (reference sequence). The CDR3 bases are TGTGCCAGCAGCCAAGACAGGGGGCCGTACAATGAGCAGTTCTTC. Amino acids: CASSQDRGPYNEQFF.

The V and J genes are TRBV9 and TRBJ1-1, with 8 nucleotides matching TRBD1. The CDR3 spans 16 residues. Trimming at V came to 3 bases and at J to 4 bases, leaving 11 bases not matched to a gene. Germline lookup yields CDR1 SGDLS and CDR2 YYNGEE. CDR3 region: CASSADRTGQITEAFF. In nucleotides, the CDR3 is TGTGCCAGCAGCGCCGACCGGACAGGGCAGATCACTGAAGCTTTCTTT.

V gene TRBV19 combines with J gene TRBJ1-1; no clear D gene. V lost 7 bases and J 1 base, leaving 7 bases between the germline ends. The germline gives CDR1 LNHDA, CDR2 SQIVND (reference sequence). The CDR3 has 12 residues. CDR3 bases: TGTGCCAGTAACTATTGGAACACTGAAGCTTTCTTT. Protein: CASNYWNTEAFF.

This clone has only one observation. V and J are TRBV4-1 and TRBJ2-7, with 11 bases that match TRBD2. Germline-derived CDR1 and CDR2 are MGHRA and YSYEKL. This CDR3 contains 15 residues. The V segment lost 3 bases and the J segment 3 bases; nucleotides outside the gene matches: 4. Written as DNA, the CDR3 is TGCGCCAGCAGCCAGGGACTAGCGGCGAACTACGAGCAGTACTTC. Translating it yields CASSQGLAANYEQYF.

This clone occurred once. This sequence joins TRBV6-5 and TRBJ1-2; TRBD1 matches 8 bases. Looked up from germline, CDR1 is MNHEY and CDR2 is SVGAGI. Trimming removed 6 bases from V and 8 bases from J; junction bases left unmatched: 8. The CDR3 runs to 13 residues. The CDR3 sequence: CASRLDRAGGYTF. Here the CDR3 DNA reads TGTGCCAGCAGGCTGGACAGGGCAGGAGGCTACACCTTC.

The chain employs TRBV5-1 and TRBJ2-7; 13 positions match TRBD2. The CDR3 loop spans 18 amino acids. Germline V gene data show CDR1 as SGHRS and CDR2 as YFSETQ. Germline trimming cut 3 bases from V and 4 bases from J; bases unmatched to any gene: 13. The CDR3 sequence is CASSSKYPAGLAGYEQYF. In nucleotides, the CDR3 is TGCGCCAGCAGCTCCAAATACCCTGCGGGACTAGCGGGGTACGAGCAGTACTTC. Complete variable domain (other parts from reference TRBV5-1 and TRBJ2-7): KAGVTQTPRYLIKTRGQQVTLSCSPISGHRSVSWYQQTPGQGLQFLFEYFSETQRNKGNFPGRFSGRQFSNSRSEMNVSTLELGDSALYLCASSSKYPAGLAGYEQYFGPGTRLTVT.

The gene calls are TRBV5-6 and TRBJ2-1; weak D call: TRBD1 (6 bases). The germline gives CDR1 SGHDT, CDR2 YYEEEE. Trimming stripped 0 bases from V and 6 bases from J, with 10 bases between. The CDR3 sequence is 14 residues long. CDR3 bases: TGTGCCAGCAGCTTGGGGGACACCCGCAATGAGCAGTTCTTC. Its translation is CASSLGDTRNEQFF.

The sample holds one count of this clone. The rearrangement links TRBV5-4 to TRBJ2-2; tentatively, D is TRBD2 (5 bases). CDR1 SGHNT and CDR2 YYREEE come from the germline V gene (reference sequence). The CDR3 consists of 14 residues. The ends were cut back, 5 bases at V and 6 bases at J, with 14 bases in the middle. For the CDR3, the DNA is TGTGCCAGCAGTACCGGGGTCCTCGCCGGGGAGCTGTTTTTT. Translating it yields CASSTGVLAGELFF.

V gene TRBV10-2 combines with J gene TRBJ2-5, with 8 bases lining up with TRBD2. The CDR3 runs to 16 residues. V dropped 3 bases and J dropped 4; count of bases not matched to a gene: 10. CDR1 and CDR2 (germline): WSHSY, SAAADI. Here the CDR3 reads CASSEYGTSSLETQYF. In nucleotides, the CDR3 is TGCGCCAGCAGTGAATACGGGACTAGTTCCTTAGAGACCCAGTACTTC.